This paragraph covers one T cell receptor (beta chain) sequence. The CDR3 has 15 amino acids. CDR1 KGHSH and CDR2 LQKENI come from the germline V gene. V shed 1 base and J shed 5 bases, with 14 bases lying between them. These data belong to a study of OX40 agonist ivuxolimab in advanced cancers. Only in-frame clones appear in the TCRdb table, and some are missing; sequencing was by immunoSEQ multiplex PCR. The profile covers about 100,000 clones, with around nine tenths appearing a single time and roughly 0.77% taken by the ten largest. This chain links TRBV18 with TRBJ1-2; D not certain. Here the sequenced sample was CD4+ or CD8+ T cells sorted from blood, taken in a trial of the OX40 agonist ivuxolimab. The clonotype comes from an adult with an advanced solid tumor such as melanoma, head and neck, liver or kidney cancer. The CDR3 spells CASSPQGWEEYGYTF. CDR3 in DNA: TGTGCCAGCTCACCACAGGGTTGGGAGGAGTATGGCTACACCTTC.